Detailed here is one T cell receptor (beta chain). Per the authors' pipeline: The assay estimated nucleated cells by amplifying reference gene primers. Sequencing was performed with immunoSEQ multiplex PCR; in TCRdb, only in-frame clones are kept and a portion is missing. V and J calls and clone size are those listed in that table; D and trimming were worked out from the DNA. The repertoire holds more than 85,000 clones, with approximately 82% as singletons. The CDR3 consists of 15 residues. CDR1 SGHNT and CDR2 YYREEE come from the germline V gene (reference sequence). After removal of 4 bases from V and 6 bases from J, the junction contained 8 bases not matched to a gene. This specimen belongs to a study of blood T cell repertoires in COVID-19.

Sequenced: peripheral blood. The TCR comes from a man between 65 and 80 years old with acute or convalescent COVID-19. The chain carries TRBV5-4 and TRBJ2-2, with TRBD1 identical over 8 bases. This chain's CDR3 is CASSQKWTGSGELFF. The CDR3 DNA follows: TGTGCCAGCAGCCAAAAATGGACAGGGTCCGGGGAGCTGTTTTTT.